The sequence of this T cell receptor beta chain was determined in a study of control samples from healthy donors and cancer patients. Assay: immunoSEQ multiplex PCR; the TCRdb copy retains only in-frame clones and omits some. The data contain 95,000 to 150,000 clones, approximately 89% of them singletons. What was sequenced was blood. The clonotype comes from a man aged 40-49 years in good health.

This CDR3 is CSVGPGPTNTEAFF. As DNA, the CDR3 is TGCAGCGTTGGACCGGGACCCACGAACACTGAAGCTTTCTTT. V gene TRBV29-1 combines with J gene TRBJ1-1; tentative D call: TRBD1 (5 bases). This CDR3 contains 14 residues. Germline CDR1 SQVTM, CDR2 ANQGSEA. Trimming cost V 4 bases and J 1 base, with 13 bases left between them.